The rows below give T cell receptor beta chains drawn from one sample of a study of cytomegalovirus exposure and HLA in healthy donors. The method was immunoSEQ multiplex PCR; TCRdb's version includes in-frame clones alone and lacks a portion of them. The sample has approximately 89,000 clones, 62% seen once. Source material: PBMCs. Receptors were obtained from a woman in her 30s in good health and CMV-seropositive. Both conserved end residues are part of each CDR3. The D gene is left open where the match is weak. Not every row has a clone size; where given, it reads once, few, many or a size class.

cdr3_nt: TGCGCCAGCAGCCAAGCCTTTGGACTAACGTTCACAGATACGCAGTATTTT
cdr3_aa: CASSQAFGLTFTDTQYF
v_call: TRBV4-3
clone_size: -
d_call: -
j_call: TRBJ2-3

cdr3_nt: TGTGCCAGTAGTAATCGGACAGGGGCCGGTTTTAAAGAAAAACTGTTTTTT
cdr3_aa: CASSNRTGAGFKEKLFF
v_call: TRBV19
clone_size: few
d_call: TRBD1
j_call: TRBJ1-4

cdr3_nt: TGCGCCAGCAGCAAAGGACAGGTCTATGGCTACACCTTC
cdr3_aa: CASSKGQVYGYTF
v_call: TRBV5-1
clone_size: -
d_call: TRBD1
j_call: TRBJ1-2

cdr3_nt: TGTGCCACCAGCGGAGGAGGGACAGGGGCCTACGAGCAGTACTTC
cdr3_aa: CATSGGGTGAYEQYF
v_call: TRBV15
clone_size: -
d_call: TRBD1
j_call: TRBJ2-7

cdr3_nt: TGTGCCAGCAGCCCTCGGACCGGGGAGCTGTTTTTT
cdr3_aa: CASSPRTGELFF
v_call: TRBV5-6
clone_size: -
d_call: -
j_call: TRBJ2-2

cdr3_nt: TGTGCCAGTAGTACTTTAGCGGGGGACTTTGAGCAGTTCTTC
cdr3_aa: CASSTLAGDFEQFF
v_call: TRBV19
clone_size: once
d_call: TRBD2
j_call: TRBJ2-1

cdr3_nt: TGTGCCAGCAGCCAACAAGGAGGGAATGAGCAGTTCTTC
cdr3_aa: CASSQQGGNEQFF
v_call: TRBV14
clone_size: -
d_call: -
j_call: TRBJ2-1

cdr3_nt: TGTGCCTGGACCCGGGACAGACATGGCTACACCTTC
cdr3_aa: CAWTRDRHGYTF
v_call: TRBV30
clone_size: -
d_call: TRBD1
j_call: TRBJ1-2

cdr3_nt: TGTGCCAGCAGCTTTGACAGTGAAGCTTTCTTT
cdr3_aa: CASSFDSEAFF
v_call: TRBV7-9
clone_size: once
d_call: -
j_call: TRBJ1-1

cdr3_nt: TGTGCCAGCAGTGAATATGTCGTAAAACTGTTTTTT
cdr3_aa: CASSEYVVKLFF
v_call: TRBV6-1
clone_size: few
d_call: -
j_call: TRBJ1-4

cdr3_nt: TGTGCCAGCAGCGGCCCGGGACAGGACTCCTACAATGAGCAGTTCTTC
cdr3_aa: CASSGPGQDSYNEQFF
v_call: TRBV7-3
clone_size: -
d_call: TRBD1
j_call: TRBJ2-1

cdr3_nt: TGTGCCAGCACTACTGACAAAGGAAACACCATATATTTT
cdr3_aa: CASTTDKGNTIYF
v_call: TRBV2
clone_size: few
d_call: -
j_call: TRBJ1-3

cdr3_nt: TGTGCCAGCAGCTTCGGCGGAAACTATGGCTACACCTTC
cdr3_aa: CASSFGGNYGYTF
v_call: TRBV7-6
clone_size: once
d_call: -
j_call: TRBJ1-2

cdr3_nt: TGTGCCAGCAGTTTCGGGGGCGGGGGGGCTGTAGATACGCAGTATTTT
cdr3_aa: CASSFGGGGAVDTQYF
v_call: TRBV28
clone_size: -
d_call: TRBD2
j_call: TRBJ2-3

cdr3_nt: TGTGCCAGCAGTGGTCAGGGGGCGGCTGGGGCCAACGTCCTGACTTTC
cdr3_aa: CASSGQGAAGANVLTF
v_call: TRBV6-4
clone_size: -
d_call: TRBD1
j_call: TRBJ2-6

cdr3_nt: TGTGCCTGGAGTATAGGACACCGGGAAGCTTTCTTT
cdr3_aa: CAWSIGHREAFF
v_call: TRBV30
clone_size: -
d_call: -
j_call: TRBJ1-1